This T cell receptor beta chain was recovered during a study of T-cell memory formation after mild COVID-19. Findings and caveats of the study: Second-wave clones that peaked on day 37 lacked confirmed SARS-CoV-2 specificity. Balance between CD4 and CD8 was seen in clones contracting day 15 to 85, and a CD4+ lean was seen in later expanders.

Amplification by 5'RACE using constant-segment primers produced TCR alpha and TCR beta cDNA libraries that carried sample barcodes and UMIs. TCRdb recomputed calls from the 5' RACE reads with MiXCR, one row per CDR3 protein. The table shows 470,000 or so distinct CDR3 sequences, with approximately 23% occurring only once. As concerns this clonotype: The antigen is not known.

The CDR3 has 16 amino acids. The junction had 7 bases not matched to a gene; V was cut back by 5 bases and J by 2 bases. The V gene is TRBV12-3 or TRBV12-4, the J gene TRBJ2-7; 12 nucleotides line up with TRBD1. The TCR originated in an adult woman who had mild COVID-19 (a few samples of this study predate the infection). Cell type and time point are not known. The specimen was PBMCs or a T cell subset sorted from them (not recorded which). The CDR3 DNA is TGTGCCAGCAGTGCGGGACAGGGGGCTTGGACCTACGAGCAGTACTTC. It specifies CASSAGQGAWTYEQYF.